The entry below describes one T cell receptor (beta chain). Which antigen it targets is not known. No much larger clone exists at a distance of one base, and base qualities are not known. The library came from 5' RACE. The reads were generated on an Illumina HiSeq 2000. A universal primer binding site was introduced by template switching, and a unique molecular identifier was present in the final cDNA, enabling accurate counting of TCR cDNA molecules. Specific primers in the conserved constant-segment region were used to synthesize first-strand cDNA for the TCR alpha and beta chains. To control for contamination, each cDNA library was double barcoded with a SMART-Mk sample barcode plus Illumina barcodes. TruSeq adapter sequences and Illumina sample barcodes were added in two successive PCR steps. The Illumina HiSeq platform was used with custom primers to sequence TCR alpha and beta cDNA libraries. Regarding the original processing steps: MiGEC processed the raw reads to extract unique molecular identifiers, while MiXCR was used to determine the CDR3 positions. Recombination models were inferred per individual with the repgenHMM and IGoR tools using an EM algorithm. Shared clonotype analysis was performed with the tcR package in R, normalizing sharing by the product of cloneset sizes. To study raw recombination free of thymic and clonal selection effects, out-of-frame nonproductive sequences were analyzed. In TCRdb, the public reads were trimmed at Q25 with fastp and aligned with MiXCR, with productive beta chains retained. A single entry per CDR3 protein holds the most common genes and DNA from its merged rows. The V and J calls were not made by the authors but by TCRdb's processing. The sample table contains more than 250,000 distinct CDR3 sequences; only one count was recorded for more than 6.5% of them. 2% to 2.5% of the sample rests with the top ten.

This sample is part of a study of identical twins (dated by TCRdb to 2016 to 2017). General notes on the study: To test whether fetal clonotypes persist, the study used deep sequencing on TCR alpha and beta repertoires from monozygotic twins, unrelated adults of various ages, and cord blood. To rule out contamination, the twin experiments were replicated at different times with different library preparation protocols. The paper as a whole reports these results and caveats: Compared with coincidental sharing between unrelated individuals, out-of-frame TCR alpha sequences shared between twins had an excess of sequences with low generation probability. Because the same donors could not be followed over many years, the conclusions depended on cross-sectional statistical analysis. Excess twin sharing in beta out-of-frame sequences was weaker because fewer shared sequences lowered the signal-to-noise ratio. Zero-insertion analyses could be partly confounded by invariant T cells such as MAIT and iNKT, although diverse VJ usage argued against such confounding for most clonotypes. Recombination models systematically underestimated out-of-frame TCR alpha sharing in monozygotic twins but agreed with sharing between unrelated individuals. Abundant cord blood beta clonotypes carried fewer insertions; young adult naive repertoires showed a weaker similar trend, while memory repertoires showed none.

All donors were healthy Caucasians. The twin cohort comprised three pairs of female monozygotic twins, all aged about 18 to 30 years. Miltenyi CD45RO+ enrichment and human naive T-cell isolation kits were used to isolate memory (CD45RO+) and naive T cells from PBMC. The sample was also reused in another study, on yellow fever vaccine responses in identical twins. The other study reports the following: According to the authors, the vaccine-induced T cell response in identical twins seemed to be partly convergent and partly specific to each individual. Focusing on identical twins, the study followed the T cell clones that responded to the vaccine, and did so with precision.

Sequencing was carried out using memory (CD45RO+) T cells sorted from blood. The intended sense of this specimen's cell subset or site label: CD45RO+ enriched T cells. The source of this sequence is a woman under 30 in good health.

This receptor has the CDR3 CASSLEALALYEQYF. The nucleotides are TGTGCCAGCAGCTTAGAGGCGCTAGCGTTGTACGAGCAGTACTTC. The chain couples TRBV7-8 to TRBJ2-7; a weak D assignment points to TRBD2 (6 bases agree). V and J lose 1 base and 4 bases, and a span of 14 bases separates them. The CDR3 runs 15 amino acids, cysteine and phenylalanine included. The DNA shown is the 45-base CDR3, in frame from base 1. The germline V gene sets CDR1 to SGHVS and CDR2 to FQNEAQ.